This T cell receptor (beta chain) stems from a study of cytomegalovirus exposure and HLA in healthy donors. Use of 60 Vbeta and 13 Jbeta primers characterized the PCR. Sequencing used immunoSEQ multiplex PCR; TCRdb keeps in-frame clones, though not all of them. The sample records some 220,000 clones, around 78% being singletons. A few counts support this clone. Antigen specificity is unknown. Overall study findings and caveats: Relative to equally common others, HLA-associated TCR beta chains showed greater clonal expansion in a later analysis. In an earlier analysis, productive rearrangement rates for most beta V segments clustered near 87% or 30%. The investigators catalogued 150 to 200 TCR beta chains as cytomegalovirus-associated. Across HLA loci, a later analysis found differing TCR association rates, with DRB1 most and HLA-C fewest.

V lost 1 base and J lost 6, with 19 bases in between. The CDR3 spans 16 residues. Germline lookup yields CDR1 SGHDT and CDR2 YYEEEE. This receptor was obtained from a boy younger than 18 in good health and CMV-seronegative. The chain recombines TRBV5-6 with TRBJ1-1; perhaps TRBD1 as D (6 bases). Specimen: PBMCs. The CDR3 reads CASSLRRVSGVPEAFF. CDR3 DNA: TGTGCCAGCAGCTTGCGTAGGGTGTCAGGGGTGCCTGAAGCTTTCTTT.